The entry below describes one TCR beta chain. Its specificity is not known. This entry belongs to a study of vaccination and CD4 T cells after COVID-19. Study-level results: For convalescent patients, 304 of the 307 vaccine-specific clones analyzed were classified as spike mono-reactive.

The sample's treatment: roughly 11-day PBMC culture with coronavirus spike peptide pools or control peptides (ViraFEST assay). Following expansion of antigen-specific T cells with peptide pools, ViraFEST then sequenced TCRs. Researchers reported culturing about 2 million PBMCs per well with approximately 9.1 IU/ml IL-2 and about 9.2 ug/ml peptide pools. Germline loops: CDR1 SGHRS, CDR2 YFSETQ. CDR3 length: 15 residues. Trimming removed 1 base at V and 7 bases at J, with 18 bases between. Cultured CD4+ T-cell DNA underwent Oncomine TCR Beta short-read sequencing. MiXCR was run by TCRdb on the PCR reads, yielding one entry per CDR3 protein. The data hold 20,000 or so distinct CDR3 sequences, with 20% to 25% observed a single time.

The sequence derives from a human donor with COVID-19. The sample taken for sequencing was cultured CD4+ T cells from blood. The chain recombines TRBV5-1 with TRBJ2-7; D unresolved. CDR3 in amino acids: CASSLNAPTLAEQYF. The DNA for the CDR3 is TGCGCCAGCAGCTTGAACGCGCCGACACTGGCGGAGCAGTACTTC.